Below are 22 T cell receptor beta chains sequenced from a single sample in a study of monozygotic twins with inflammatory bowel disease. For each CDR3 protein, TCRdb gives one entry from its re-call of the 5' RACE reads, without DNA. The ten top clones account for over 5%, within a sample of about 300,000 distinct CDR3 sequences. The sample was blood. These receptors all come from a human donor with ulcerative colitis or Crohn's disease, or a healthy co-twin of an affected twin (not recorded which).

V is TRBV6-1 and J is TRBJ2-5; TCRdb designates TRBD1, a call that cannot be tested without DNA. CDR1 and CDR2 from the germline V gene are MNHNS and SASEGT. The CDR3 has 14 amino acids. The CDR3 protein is CASRRRPDGETQYF.

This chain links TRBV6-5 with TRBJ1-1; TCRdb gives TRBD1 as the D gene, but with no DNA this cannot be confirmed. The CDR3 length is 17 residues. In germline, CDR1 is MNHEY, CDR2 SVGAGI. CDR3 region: CASSYSQRGGRGTEAFF.

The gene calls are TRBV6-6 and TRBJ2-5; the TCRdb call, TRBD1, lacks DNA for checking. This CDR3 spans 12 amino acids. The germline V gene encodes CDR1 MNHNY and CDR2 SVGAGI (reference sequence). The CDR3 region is CASEGTQETQYF.

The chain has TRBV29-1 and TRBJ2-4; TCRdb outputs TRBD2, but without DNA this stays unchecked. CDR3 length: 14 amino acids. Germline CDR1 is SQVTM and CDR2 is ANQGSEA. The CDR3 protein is CSVEDGTRKNIQYF.

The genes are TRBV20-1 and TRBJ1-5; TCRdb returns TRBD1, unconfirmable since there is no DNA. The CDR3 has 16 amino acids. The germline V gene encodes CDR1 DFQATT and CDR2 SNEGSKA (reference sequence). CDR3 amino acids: CSASSGRSGGNQPQHF.

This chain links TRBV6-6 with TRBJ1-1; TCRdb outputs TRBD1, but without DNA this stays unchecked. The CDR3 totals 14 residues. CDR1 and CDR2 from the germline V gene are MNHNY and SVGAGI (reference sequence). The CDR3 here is CASSYSGPGLEAFF.

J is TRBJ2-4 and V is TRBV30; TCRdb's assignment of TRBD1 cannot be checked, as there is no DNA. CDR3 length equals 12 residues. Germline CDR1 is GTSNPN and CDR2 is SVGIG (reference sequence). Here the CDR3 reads CAFSTGGGIQYF.

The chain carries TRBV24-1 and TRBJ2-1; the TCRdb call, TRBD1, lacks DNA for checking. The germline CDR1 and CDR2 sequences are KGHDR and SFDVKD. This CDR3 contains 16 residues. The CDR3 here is CATSDSTGASKDEQFF.

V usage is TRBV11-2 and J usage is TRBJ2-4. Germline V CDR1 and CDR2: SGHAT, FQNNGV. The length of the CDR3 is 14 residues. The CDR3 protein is CASSLEVAKNIQYF.

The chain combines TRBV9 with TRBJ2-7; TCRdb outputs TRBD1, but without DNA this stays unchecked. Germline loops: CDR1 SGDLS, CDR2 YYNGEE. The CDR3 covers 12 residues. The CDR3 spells CASSESGSEQYF.

The CDR3 protein is CASSYTNRGSAFF. This chain connects TRBV6-5 to TRBJ1-1; TCRdb names TRBD1, which stays unverified in the absence of DNA. The germline V gene encodes CDR1 MNHEY and CDR2 SVGAGI. The CDR3 is made up of 13 amino acids.

CDR3: CASSFQGAYEQYF. This chain uses TRBV12-3 or TRBV12-4 with TRBJ2-7. This CDR3 contains 13 residues.

The CDR3: CASSLGLAERGAFF. The chain carries TRBV7-8 and TRBJ2-1; TCRdb gives TRBD2 as the D gene, but with no DNA this cannot be confirmed. CDR1 is SGHVS, CDR2 FQNEAQ, per germline. The CDR3 sequence is 14 residues long.

The CDR3: CASSYSRGLGNTIYF. V usage is TRBV6-5 and J usage is TRBJ1-3; the TCRdb D gene call, TRBD1, has no DNA to confirm it. Germline V gives CDR1 MNHEY, CDR2 SVGAGI. The CDR3 sequence is 15 residues long.

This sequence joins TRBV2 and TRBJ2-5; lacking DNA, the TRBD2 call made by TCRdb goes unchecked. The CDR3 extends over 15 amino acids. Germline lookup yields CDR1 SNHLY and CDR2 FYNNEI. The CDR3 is CASALLAGSQETQYF.

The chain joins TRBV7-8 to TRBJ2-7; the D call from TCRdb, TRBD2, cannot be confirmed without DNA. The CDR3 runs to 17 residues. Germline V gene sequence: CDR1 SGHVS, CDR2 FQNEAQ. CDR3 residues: CASFSISGRVSSYEQYF.

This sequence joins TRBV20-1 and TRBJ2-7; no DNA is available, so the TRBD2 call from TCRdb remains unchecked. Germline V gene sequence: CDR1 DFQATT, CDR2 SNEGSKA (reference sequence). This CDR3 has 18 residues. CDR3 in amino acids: CSATGTSGRAQGPYEQYF.

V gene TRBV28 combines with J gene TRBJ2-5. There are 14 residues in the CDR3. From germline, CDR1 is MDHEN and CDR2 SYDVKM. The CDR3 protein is CASSPDKSQETQYF.

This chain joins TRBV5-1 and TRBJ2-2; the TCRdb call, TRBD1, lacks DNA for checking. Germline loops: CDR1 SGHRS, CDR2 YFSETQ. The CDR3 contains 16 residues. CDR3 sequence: CASSKKQGANTGELFF.

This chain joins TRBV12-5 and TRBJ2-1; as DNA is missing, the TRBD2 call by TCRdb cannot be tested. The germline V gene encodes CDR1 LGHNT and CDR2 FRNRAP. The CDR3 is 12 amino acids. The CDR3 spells CASGLGGGTQFF.

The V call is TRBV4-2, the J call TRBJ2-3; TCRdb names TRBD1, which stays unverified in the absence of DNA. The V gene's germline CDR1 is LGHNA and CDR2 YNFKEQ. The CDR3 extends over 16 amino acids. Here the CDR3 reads CASSQVPGSSTDTQYF.

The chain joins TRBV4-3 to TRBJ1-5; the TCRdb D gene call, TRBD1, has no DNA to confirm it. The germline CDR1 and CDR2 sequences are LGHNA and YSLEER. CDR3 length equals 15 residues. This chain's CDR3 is CASSQAGGSNQPQHF.